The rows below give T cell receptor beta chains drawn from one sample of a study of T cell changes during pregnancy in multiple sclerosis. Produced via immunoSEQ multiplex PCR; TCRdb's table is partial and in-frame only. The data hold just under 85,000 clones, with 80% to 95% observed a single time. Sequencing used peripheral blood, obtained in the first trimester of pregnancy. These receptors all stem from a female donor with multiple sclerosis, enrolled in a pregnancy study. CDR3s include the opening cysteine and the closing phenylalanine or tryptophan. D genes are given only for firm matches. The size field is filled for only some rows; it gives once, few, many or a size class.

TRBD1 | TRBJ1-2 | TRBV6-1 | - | CASSENRGVYGYTF | TGTGCCAGCAGTGAGAACAGGGGCGTCTATGGCTACACCTTC
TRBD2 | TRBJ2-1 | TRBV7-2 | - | CASSAISGTSGLNEQFF | TGTGCCAGCAGCGCAATATCCGGGACTAGCGGACTAAATGAGCAGTTCTTC
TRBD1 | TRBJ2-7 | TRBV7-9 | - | CASSLPLGQGYEQYF | TGTGCCAGCAGCTTACCGTTAGGACAGGGCTACGAGCAGTACTTC
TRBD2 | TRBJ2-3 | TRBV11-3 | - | CASSNQAGAALDTQYF | TGTGCCAGCAGCAACCAAGCGGGAGCTGCGTTAGATACGCAGTATTTT
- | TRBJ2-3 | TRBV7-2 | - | CASSPLRGGTQYF | TGTGCCAGCAGCCCCCTGAGGGGAGGCACGCAGTATTTT
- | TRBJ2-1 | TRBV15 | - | CATSRGEQASEQFF | TGTGCCACCAGCAGAGGGGAACAGGCCAGTGAGCAGTTCTTC
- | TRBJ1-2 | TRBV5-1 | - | CASSLVAWEGYTF | TGCGCCAGCAGCTTGGTGGCCTGGGAGGGCTACACCTTC
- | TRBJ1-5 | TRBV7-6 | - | CASSLGTAGSNQPQHF | TGTGCCAGCAGCTTGGGGACGGCGGGGAGCAATCAGCCCCAGCATTTT
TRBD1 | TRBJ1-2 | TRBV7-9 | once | CASSLQGALGYTF | TGTGCCAGCAGCCTGCAGGGGGCGCTGGGCTACACCTTC
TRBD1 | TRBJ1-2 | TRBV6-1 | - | CASSEKGGGGYTF | TGTGCCAGCAGTGAGAAAGGGGGCGGGGGCTACACCTTC
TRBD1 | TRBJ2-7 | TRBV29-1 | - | CSVEGQASEQYF | TGCAGCGTTGAGGGACAGGCCTCCGAGCAGTACTTC
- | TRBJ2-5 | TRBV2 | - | CASSEVAPGETQYF | TGTGCCAGCAGTGAAGTAGCGCCGGGAGAGACCCAGTACTTC
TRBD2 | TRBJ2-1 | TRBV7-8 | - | CASSFLTSGPGGEQFF | TGTGCCAGCAGCTTTCTTACTAGCGGGCCCGGGGGCGAGCAGTTCTTC
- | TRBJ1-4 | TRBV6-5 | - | CASSFSFDGVNEKLFF | TGTGCCAGCAGTTTTTCCTTTGACGGGGTTAATGAAAAACTGTTTTTT
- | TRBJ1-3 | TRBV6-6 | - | CASSYWASYGNTIYF | TGTGCCAGCAGTTACTGGGCCTCTTATGGAAACACCATATATTTT
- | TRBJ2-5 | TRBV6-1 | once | CASNLDRRGETQYF | TGTGCCAGCAACTTGGACAGGAGGGGGGAGACCCAGTACTTC
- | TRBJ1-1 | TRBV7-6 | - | CASSLAAGPALNTEAFF | TGTGCCAGCAGCTTAGCGGCAGGGCCCGCACTGAACACTGAAGCTTTCTTT
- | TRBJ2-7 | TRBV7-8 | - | CASSLASKHRDLSYEQYF | TGTGCCAGCAGCTTAGCTTCTAAGCACAGGGACCTCTCCTACGAGCAGTACTTC
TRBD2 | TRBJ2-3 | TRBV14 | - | CASSQLAGMAHTQYF | TGTGCCAGCAGCCAACTAGCGGGGATGGCTCATACGCAGTATTTT
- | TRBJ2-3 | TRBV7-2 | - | CASSLGEGSTDTQYF | TGTGCCAGCAGCTTAGGAGAGGGCTCCACAGATACGCAGTATTTT
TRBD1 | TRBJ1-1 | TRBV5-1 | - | CASSLAFGTGGPTEAFF | TGCGCCAGCAGCTTGGCTTTCGGGACAGGGGGCCCCACTGAAGCTTTCTTT
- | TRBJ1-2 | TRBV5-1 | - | CASSFSINYGYTF | TGCGCCAGCAGCTTTAGTATTAACTATGGCTACACCTTC
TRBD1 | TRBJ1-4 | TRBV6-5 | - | CASRETGRAEKLFF | TGTGCCAGCAGAGAGACAGGGCGGGCTGAAAAACTGTTTTTT